The clone carrying this TCR beta chain has more than one count but fewer than ten. The antigen is unknown. V lost 3 bases to trimming and J lost 4 bases; unmatched junction nucleotides: 11. Germline lookup yields CDR1 LNHDA and CDR2 SQIVND (reference sequence). The CDR3 spans 16 residues. This record comes from a study of T cells after posttransplantation cyclophosphamide. Points from the study as a whole: Skin or GI-infiltrating T cells shared few TRB sequences with blood. Later post-transplant blood repertoires were often dominated by donor CD8+ memory clones. After PTCy, TRB diversity resembled that of CNI/methotrexate controls.

The assay was immunoSEQ multiplex PCR, and TCRdb's table has in-frame clones only and misses some. The profile covers approximately 3,800 clones, with roughly 81% appearing a single time and approximately 18% taken by the ten largest. Cyclophosphamide on days +3 and +4 followed busulfan-fludarabine conditioning and a marrow graft. The chain uses TRBV19 and TRBJ1-2, with 7 bases fitting TRBD1. The material sequenced was PBMCs, taken after an allogeneic stem cell transplant with post-transplant cyclophosphamide. The sequence was obtained from a female patient between 50 and 59 years old who received an allogeneic stem cell transplant from a related donor, was CMV-positive, and had no GVHD. Some of these T cells may belong to the graft donor. The CDR3 bases are TGTGCCAGTAGTATCCCCAGGGGGACATATTTCTATGGCTACACCTTC. It encodes CASSIPRGTYFYGYTF.